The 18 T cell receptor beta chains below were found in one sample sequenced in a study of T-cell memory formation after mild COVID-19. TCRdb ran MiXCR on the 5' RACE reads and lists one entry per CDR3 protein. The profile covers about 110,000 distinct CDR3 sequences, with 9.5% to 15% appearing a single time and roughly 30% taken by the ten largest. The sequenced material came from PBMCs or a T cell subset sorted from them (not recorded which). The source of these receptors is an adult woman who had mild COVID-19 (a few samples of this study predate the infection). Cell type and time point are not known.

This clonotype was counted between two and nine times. This chain's CDR3 is CASRLAPYEQYF. The CDR3, as DNA: TGTGCCAGCAGGTTGGCTCCCTACGAGCAGTACTTC. This chain connects TRBV28 to TRBJ2-7; D is undetermined. This CDR3 region has 12 residues. The ends were cut back, 6 bases at V and 2 bases at J, with 8 bases in the middle. The germline CDR1 and CDR2 sequences are MDHEN and SYDVKM.

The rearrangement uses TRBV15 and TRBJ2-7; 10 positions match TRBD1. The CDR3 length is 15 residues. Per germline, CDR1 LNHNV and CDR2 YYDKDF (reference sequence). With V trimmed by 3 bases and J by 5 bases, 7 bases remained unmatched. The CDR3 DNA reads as TGTGCCACCAGCAGCGAGGGACAGGGGATAGACGAGCAGTACTTC. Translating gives CATSSEGQGIDEQYF.

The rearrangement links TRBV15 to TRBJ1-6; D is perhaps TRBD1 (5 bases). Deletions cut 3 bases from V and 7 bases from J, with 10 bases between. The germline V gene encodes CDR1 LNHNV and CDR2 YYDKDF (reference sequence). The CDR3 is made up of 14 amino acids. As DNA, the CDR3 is TGTGCCACCAGCAGGAAACAGGACAATTCACCCCTCCACTTT. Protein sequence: CATSRKQDNSPLHF.

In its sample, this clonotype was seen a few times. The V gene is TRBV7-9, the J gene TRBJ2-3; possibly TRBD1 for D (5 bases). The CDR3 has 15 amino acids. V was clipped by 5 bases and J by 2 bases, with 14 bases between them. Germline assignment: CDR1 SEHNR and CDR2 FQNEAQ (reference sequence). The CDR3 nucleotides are TGTGCCAGCAGCCCCCCCAGGGTTTTCACAGATACGCAGTATTTT. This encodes CASSPPRVFTDTQYF.

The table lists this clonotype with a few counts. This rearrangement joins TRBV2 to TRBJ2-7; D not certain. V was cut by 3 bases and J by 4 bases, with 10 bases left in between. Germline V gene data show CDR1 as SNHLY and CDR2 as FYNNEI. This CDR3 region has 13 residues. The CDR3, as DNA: TGTGCCAGCAGTGATTCTATATGGTACGAGCAGTACTTC. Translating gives CASSDSIWYEQYF.

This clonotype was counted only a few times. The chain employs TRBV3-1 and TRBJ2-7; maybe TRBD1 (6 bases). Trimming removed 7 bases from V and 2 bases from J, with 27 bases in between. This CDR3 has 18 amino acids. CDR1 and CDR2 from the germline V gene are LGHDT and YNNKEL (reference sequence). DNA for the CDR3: TGTGCCAGCACCGCCAAGATCGTAGGAAGGGGGTTTGCCTACGAGCAGTACTTC. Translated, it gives CASTAKIVGRGFAYEQYF.

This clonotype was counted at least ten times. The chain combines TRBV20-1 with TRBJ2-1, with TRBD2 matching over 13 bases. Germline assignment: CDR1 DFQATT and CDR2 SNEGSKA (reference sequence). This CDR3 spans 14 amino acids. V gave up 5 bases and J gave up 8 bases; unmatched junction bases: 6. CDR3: CSAQRLAGGDEQFF. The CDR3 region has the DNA TGCAGTGCTCAACGACTAGCGGGAGGCGATGAGCAGTTCTTC.

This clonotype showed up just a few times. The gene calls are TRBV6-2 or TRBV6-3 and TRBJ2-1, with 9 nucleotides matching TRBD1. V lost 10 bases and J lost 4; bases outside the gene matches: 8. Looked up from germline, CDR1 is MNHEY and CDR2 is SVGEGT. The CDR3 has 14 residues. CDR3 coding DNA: TGTGCCATCCAGGCGGACAGGGGTTACAATGAGCAGTTCTTC. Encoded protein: CAIQADRGYNEQFF.

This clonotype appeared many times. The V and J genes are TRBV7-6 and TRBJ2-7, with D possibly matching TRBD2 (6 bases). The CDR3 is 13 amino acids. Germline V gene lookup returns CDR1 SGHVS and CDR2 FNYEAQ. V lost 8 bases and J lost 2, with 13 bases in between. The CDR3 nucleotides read TGTGCCAGCGGCATGACGGGGGCCTACGAGCAGTACTTC. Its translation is CASGMTGAYEQYF.

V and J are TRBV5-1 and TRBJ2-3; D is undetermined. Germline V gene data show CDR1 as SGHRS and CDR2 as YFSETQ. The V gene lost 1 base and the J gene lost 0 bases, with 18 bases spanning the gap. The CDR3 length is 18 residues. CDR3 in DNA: TGCGCCAGCAGCTTGCTCCAAGGAAGGACCTATAGCACAGATACGCAGTATTTT. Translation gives CASSLLQGRTYSTDTQYF. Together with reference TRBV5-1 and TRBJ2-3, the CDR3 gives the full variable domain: KAGVTQTPRYLIKTRGQQVTLSCSPISGHRSVSWYQQTPGQGLQFLFEYFSETQRNKGNFPGRFSGRQFSNSRSEMNVSTLELGDSALYLCASSLLQGRTYSTDTQYFGPGTRLTVL.

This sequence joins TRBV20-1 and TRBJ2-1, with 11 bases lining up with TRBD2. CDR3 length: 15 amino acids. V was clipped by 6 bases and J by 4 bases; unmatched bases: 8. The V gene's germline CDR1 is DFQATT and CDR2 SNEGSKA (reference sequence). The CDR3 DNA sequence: TGCAGTGCCCTAAGGACTAGCGGGCTATACAATGAGCAGTTCTTC. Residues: CSALRTSGLYNEQFF.

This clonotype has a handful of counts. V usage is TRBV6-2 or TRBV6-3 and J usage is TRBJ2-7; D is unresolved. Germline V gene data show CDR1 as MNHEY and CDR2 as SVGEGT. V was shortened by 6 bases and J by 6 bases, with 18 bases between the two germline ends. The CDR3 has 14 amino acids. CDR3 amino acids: CASSMPTQRVEQYF. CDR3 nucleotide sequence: TGTGCCAGCAGCATGCCGACTCAAAGGGTCGAGCAGTACTTC.

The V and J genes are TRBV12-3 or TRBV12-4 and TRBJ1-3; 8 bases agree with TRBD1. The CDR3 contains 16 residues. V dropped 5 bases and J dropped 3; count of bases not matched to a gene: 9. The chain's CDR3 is CASSLPTGEVGNTIYF. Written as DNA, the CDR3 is TGTGCCAGCAGTCTACCGACAGGGGAAGTTGGAAACACCATATATTTT.

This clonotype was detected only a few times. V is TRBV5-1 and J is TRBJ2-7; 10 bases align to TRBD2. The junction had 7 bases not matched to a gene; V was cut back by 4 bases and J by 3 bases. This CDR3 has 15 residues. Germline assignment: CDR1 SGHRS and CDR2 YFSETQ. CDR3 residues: CASSGGTSEYYEQYF. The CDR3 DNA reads TGCGCCAGCAGCGGAGGGACTAGCGAGTACTACGAGCAGTACTTC.

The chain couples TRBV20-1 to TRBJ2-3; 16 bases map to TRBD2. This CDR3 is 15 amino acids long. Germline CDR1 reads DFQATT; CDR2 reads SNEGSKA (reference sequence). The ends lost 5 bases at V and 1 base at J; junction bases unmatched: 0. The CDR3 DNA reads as TGCAGTGCTGGGACTAGCGGGAGGGGCACAGATACGCAGTATTTT. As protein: CSAGTSGRGTDTQYF.

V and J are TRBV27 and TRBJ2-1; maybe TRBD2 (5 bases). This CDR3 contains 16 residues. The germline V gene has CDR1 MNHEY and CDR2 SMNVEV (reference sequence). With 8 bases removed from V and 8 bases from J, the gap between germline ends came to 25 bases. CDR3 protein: CASALLTGYHLHEQFF. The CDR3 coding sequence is TGTGCCAGCGCCTTACTAACGGGATACCACCTTCATGAGCAGTTCTTC.

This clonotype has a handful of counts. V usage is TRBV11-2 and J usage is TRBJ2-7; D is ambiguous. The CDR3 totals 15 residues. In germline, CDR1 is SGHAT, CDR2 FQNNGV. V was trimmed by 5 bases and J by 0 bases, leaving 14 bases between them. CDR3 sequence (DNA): TGTGCCAGCAGCCACCTCCCGGGCAGCTCCTACGAGCAGTACTTC. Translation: CASSHLPGSSYEQYF.

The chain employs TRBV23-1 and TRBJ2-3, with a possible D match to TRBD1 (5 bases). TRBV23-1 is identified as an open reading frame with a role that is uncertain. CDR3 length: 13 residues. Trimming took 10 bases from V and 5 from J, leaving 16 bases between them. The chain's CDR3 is CANCRWGEDTQYF. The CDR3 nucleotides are TGCGCCAACTGCCGGTGGGGCGAAGATACGCAGTATTTT.